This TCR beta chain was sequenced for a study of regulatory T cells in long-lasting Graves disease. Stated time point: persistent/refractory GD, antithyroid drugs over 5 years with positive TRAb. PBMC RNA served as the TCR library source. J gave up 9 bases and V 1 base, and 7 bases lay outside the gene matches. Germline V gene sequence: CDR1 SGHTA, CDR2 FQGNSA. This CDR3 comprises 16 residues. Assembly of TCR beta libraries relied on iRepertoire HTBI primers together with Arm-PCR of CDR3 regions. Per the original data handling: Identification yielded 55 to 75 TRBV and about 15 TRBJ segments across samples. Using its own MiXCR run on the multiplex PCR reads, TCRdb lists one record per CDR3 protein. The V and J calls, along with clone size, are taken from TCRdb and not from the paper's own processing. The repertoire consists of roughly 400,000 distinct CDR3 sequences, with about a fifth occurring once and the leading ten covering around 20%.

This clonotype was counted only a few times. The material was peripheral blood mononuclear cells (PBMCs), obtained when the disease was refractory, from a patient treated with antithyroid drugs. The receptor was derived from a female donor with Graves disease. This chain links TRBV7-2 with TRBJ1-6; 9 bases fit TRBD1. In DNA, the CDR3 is TGTGCCAGCAGCTTAGGGGGACAGGGCTTTAGTTCACCCCTCCACTTT. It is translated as CASSLGGQGFSSPLHF.